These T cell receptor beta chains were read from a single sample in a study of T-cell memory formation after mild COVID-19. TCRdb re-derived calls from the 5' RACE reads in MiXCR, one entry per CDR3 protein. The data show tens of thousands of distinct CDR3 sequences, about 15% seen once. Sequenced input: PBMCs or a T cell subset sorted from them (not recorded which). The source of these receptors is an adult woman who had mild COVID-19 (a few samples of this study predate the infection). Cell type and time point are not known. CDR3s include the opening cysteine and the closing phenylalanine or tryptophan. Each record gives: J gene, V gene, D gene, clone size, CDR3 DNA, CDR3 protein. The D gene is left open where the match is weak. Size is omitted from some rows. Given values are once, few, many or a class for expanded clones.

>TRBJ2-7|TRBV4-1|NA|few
TGCGCCAGCAGCCAAGAAGGCACCTACGAGCAGTACTTC
CASSQEGTYEQYF
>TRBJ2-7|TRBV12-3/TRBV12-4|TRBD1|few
TGTGCCAGCAGGCCCAGGGGGCCCATCTACGAGCAGTACTTC
CASRPRGPIYEQYF
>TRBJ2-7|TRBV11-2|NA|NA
TGTGCCAGCAGCTACGGACCCTCTCCGAACTACGAGCAGTACTTC
CASSYGPSPNYEQYF
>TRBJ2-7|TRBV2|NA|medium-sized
TGTGCCAGCAGTGAAGAGCCGGGGGAGCAGTACTTC
CASSEEPGEQYF
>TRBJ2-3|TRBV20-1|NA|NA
TGCAGTGCCGACACCCCTAGCACAGATACGCAGTATTTT
CSADTPSTDTQYF
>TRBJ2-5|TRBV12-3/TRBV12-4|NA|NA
TGTGCCAGCAGCCCGGCGACCGATGGCACCCAAGAGACCCAGTACTTC
CASSPATDGTQETQYF
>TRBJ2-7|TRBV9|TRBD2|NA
TGTGCCAGCAGCGTTGGACTAGCGGGATCCTACGAGCAGTACTTC
CASSVGLAGSYEQYF
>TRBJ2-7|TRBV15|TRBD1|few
TGTGCCACCAGCAGAGAACAGGGGGTTCGGTACTTC
CATSREQGVRYF
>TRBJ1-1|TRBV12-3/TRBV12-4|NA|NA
TGTGCCAGCAACCGGGTCCTCACTGAAGCTTTCTTT
CASNRVLTEAFF
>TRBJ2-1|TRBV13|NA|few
TGTGCCAGCAGCTCGACAGGACACGAGCAGTTCTTC
CASSSTGHEQFF
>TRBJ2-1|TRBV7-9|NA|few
TGTGCCAGCAGCTTTTCGGTCCACTACAATGAGCAGTTCTTC
CASSFSVHYNEQFF
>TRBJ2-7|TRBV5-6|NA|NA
TGTGCCAGCAGCTCGACCGGGACTGGGGACTACGAGCAGTACTTC
CASSSTGTGDYEQYF
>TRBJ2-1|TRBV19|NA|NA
TGTGCCAGTAGTATAAGCGGCGTCTACAATGAGCAGTTCTTC
CASSISGVYNEQFF
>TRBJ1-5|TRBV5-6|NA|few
TGTGCCAGCAGCTTGGGGGCGGGTCAGCCCCAGCATTTT
CASSLGAGQPQHF
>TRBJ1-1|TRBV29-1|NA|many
TGCAGCGTTGAGATTTCGGACAGTTACACTGAAGCTTTCTTT
CSVEISDSYTEAFF
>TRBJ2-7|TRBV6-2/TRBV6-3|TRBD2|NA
TGTGCCAGCAGTTACGTTAGCGGGAGGGCGTACGAGCAGTACTTC
CASSYVSGRAYEQYF
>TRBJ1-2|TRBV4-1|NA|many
TGCGCCAGCAGCCAAGAACGGCGGGGCTACACCTTC
CASSQERRGYTF
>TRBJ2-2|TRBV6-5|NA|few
TGTGCCAGCAGTTTTTCTCGGACAGTCAACACCGGGGAGCTGTTTTTT
CASSFSRTVNTGELFF
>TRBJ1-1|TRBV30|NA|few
TGTGCCTGGAGGGACTTGTCTGAAGCTTTCTTT
CAWRDLSEAFF
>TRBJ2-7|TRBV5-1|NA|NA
TGCGCCAGCAGCTTGAGGACGGGAGCTACCTACGAGCAGTACTTC
CASSLRTGATYEQYF
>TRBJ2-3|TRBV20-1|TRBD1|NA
TGCAGTGCTAGCTGGACAGGGAAGAAGACAGATACGCAGTATTTT
CSASWTGKKTDTQYF
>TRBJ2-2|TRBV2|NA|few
TGTGCCAGCAGTGAATGGACCGGGGAGCTGTTTTTT
CASSEWTGELFF
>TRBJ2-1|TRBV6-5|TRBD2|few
TGTGCCAGCAGTTTAGCGGGGTTATACAATGAGCAGTTCTTC
CASSLAGLYNEQFF
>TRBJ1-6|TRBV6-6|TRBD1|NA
TGTGCCAGCGGGGACAGTAATTCACCCCTCCACTTT
CASGDSNSPLHF
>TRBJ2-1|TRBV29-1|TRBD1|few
TGCAGCATCGGACAGGGTGACCACAATGAGCAGTTCTTC
CSIGQGDHNEQFF
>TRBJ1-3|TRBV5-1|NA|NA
TGCGCCAGCAGCTTGGAGACAGGCTCTGGAAACACCATATATTTT
CASSLETGSGNTIYF
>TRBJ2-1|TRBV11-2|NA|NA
TGTGCCAGCAGCTTTTCAGGGATGGAGCAGTTCTTC
CASSFSGMEQFF
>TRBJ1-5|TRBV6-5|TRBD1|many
TGTGCCAGCAGACCTAGGACAGGCGATCAGCCCCAGCATTTT
CASRPRTGDQPQHF
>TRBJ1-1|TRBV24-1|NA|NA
TGTGCCACCAGTGATACAGGGAGTGGTCCTGAAGCTTTCTTT
CATSDTGSGPEAFF
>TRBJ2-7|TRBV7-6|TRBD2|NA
TGTGCCAGCAGCTTCTCCGGGGGGACTTACGAGCAGTACTTC
CASSFSGGTYEQYF
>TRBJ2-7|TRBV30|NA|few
TGTGCCTGGTTACAGGCCTACGAGCAGTACTTC
CAWLQAYEQYF
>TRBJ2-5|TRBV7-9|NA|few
TGTGCCAGCAGCTCCCCATCGACACAAGAGACCCAGTACTTC
CASSSPSTQETQYF
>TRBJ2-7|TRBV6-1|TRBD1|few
TGTGCCAGCAGTGATTGGTCAGGGGGCGAGCAGTACTTC
CASSDWSGGEQYF
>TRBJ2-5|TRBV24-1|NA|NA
TGTGCCACCAGTGATCGGCGGAAGGGGACCCAGTACTTC
CATSDRRKGTQYF
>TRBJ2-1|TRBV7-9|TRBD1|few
TGTGCCAGCAGCTCCCCCCAGACAGGGTGGAATGAGCAGTTCTTC
CASSSPQTGWNEQFF
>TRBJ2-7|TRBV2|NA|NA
TGTGCCAGCGGAGGTTCCAACGAGCAGTACTTC
CASGGSNEQYF
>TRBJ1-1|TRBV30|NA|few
TGTGCCTGGAGTGTCTGGGAGAACACTGAAGCTTTCTTT
CAWSVWENTEAFF
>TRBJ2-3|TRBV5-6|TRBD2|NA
TGTGCCAGCAGCTCAAAGACTAGCGACACTAGCACAGATACGCAGTATTTT
CASSSKTSDTSTDTQYF
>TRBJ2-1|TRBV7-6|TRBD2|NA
TGTGCCAGCAGCTTAGAGGTCCCCCTAGCGGGACTTTACAATGAGCAGTTCTTC
CASSLEVPLAGLYNEQFF
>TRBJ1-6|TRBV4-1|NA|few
TGCGCCAGCAGCCAAGCCCCGACGGCTGGGGATTCACCCCTCCACTTT
CASSQAPTAGDSPLHF
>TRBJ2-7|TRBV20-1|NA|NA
TGCAGTGCTAGAGATCCCCTTTCCTACGAGCAGTACTTC
CSARDPLSYEQYF
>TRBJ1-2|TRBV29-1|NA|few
TGCAGCGTTACCGGGACCAATAAGGAGTATGGCTACACCTTC
CSVTGTNKEYGYTF
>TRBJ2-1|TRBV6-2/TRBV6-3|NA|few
TGTGCCAGCAGTTACCCGGACACCTACAATGAGCAGTTCTTC
CASSYPDTYNEQFF
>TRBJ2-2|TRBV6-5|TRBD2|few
TGTGCCAGCAGTTACGGCGGGGGGGCGTACACCGGGGAGCTGTTTTTT
CASSYGGGAYTGELFF
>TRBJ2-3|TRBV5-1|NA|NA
TGCGCCAGCAGCTCCCAGACCCTCACAGATACGCAGTATTTT
CASSSQTLTDTQYF
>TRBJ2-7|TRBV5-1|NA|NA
TGCGCCAGCAGCTTCAGAGGGCCCACCTACGAGCAGTACTTC
CASSFRGPTYEQYF
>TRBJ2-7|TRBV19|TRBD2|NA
TGTGCCAGTAGCCGGGGGGTTGCCTACGAGCAGTACTTC
CASSRGVAYEQYF
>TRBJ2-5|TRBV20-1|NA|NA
TGCAGTGCTCCGATCGGACGGACCCTGGAGACCCAGTACTTC
CSAPIGRTLETQYF
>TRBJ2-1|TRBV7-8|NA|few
TGTGCCAGCAGCATGATAGCCTCCTACAATGAGCAGTTCTTC
CASSMIASYNEQFF
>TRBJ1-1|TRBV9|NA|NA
TGTGCCAGCAGCGCGGGAGGAGGATCTGAAGCTTTCTTT
CASSAGGGSEAFF
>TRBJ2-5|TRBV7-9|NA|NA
TGTGCCAGCAGCTTCGACAGGTACCAAGAGACCCAGTACTTC
CASSFDRYQETQYF
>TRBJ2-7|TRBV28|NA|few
TGTGCCAGCAGTTTACGCGAAATCTACGAGCAGTACTTC
CASSLREIYEQYF
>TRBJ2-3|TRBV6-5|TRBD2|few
TGTGCCAGCATCGGACTAGCGGGAGGCCCAGATACGCAGTATTTT
CASIGLAGGPDTQYF
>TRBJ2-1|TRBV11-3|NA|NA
TGTGCCAGCAGCTATAGCGGAGAGGCCTACAATGAGCAGTTCTTC
CASSYSGEAYNEQFF
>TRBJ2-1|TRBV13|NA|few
TGTGCCAGCAGCTTAGGACTGCCTTTTCCCTCCTACAATGAGCAGTTCTTC
CASSLGLPFPSYNEQFF